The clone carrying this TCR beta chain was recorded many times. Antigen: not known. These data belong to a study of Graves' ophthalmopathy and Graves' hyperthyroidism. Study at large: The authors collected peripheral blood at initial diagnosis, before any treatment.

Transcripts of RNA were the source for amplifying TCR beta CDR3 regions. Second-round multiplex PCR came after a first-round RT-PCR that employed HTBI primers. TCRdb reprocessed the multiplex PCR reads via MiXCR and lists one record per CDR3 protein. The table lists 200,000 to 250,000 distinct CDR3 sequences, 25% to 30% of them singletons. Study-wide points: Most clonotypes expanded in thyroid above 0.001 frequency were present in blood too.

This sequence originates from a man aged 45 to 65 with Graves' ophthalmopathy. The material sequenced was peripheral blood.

This chain's CDR3 is CAWSVIGRPEQYF. CDR3 in DNA: TGTGCCTGGAGTGTAATCGGGAGGCCCGAGCAGTACTTC. The rearrangement joins TRBV30 to TRBJ2-7; 7 nucleotides agree with TRBD2. The junction had 5 bases not matched to a gene; V was cut back by 0 bases and J by 6 bases. This CDR3 region has 13 residues. The germline CDR1 and CDR2 sequences are GTSNPN and SVGIG (reference sequence).